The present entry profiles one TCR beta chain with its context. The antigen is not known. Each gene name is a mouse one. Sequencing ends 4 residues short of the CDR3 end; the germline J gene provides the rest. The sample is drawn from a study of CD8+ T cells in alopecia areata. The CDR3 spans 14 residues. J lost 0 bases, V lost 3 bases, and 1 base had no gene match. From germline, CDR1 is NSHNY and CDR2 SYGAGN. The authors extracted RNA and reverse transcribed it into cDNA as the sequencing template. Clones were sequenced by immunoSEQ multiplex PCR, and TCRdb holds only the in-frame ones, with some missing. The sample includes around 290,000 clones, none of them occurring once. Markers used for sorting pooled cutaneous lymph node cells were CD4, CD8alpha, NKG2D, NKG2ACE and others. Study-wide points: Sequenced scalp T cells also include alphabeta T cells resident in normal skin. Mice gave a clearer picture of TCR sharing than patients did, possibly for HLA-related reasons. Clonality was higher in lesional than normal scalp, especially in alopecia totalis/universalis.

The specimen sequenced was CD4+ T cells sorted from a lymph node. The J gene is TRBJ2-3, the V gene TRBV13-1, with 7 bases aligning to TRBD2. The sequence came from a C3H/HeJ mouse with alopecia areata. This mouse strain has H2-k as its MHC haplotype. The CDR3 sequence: CASSGGLSAETLYF. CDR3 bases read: TGTGCCAGCAGTGGGGGACTGAGTGCAGAA.